The clone carrying this T cell receptor (beta chain) was seen ten or more times. Its antigen remains unidentified. The data originate from a study of T cell repertoires in cytomegalovirus infection. Whole-study context: It was the public TCR beta signatures that indicated both CMV infection and matching HLA type. Study results and limitations: Cumulative frequency of public TCR beta families picked out carriers of CMV plus the relevant HLA.

MiXCR was run by TCRdb on the reads, yielding one entry per CDR3 protein. The sample has about 240,000 distinct CDR3 sequences; 9% to 15% are singletons. Germline V gene sequence: CDR1 SGHDN, CDR2 FVKESK. The CDR3 is 15 amino acids. Losses at the gene ends were 4 bases for V and 2 bases for J; bases not matched to a gene: 5. The sample was PBMCs. The TCR comes from a human donor in good health (CMV status not recorded). Some clones in this sample may be carry-over from other donors' samples. J is TRBJ2-3 and V is TRBV14; 8 bases are shared with TRBD2. The CDR3 coding sequence is TGTGCCAGCAGCCGCCGACTAGCGCCCACAGATACGCAGTATTTT. It translates to CASSRRLAPTDTQYF.